The 16 T cell receptor beta chains below were found in one sample sequenced in a study of cytomegalovirus exposure and HLA in healthy donors (dated by TCRdb to 2015 to 2018). The method was the immunoSEQ multiplex PCR assay. For the multiplex PCR, a mixture combining 60 forward primers for TCR Vbeta segments and 13 reverse primers for TCR Jbeta segments was used. This immuneACCESS table, as held by TCRdb, lists in-frame sequences with V and J called but not all clones. Of the missing ones, under half trace to an unresolved V gene in checked studies; the others have no known cause. The table for this sample lists 75,000 to 95,000 clones; over 65% of them were counted only once. The ten largest clones represent 4.6% of the sample. Material for sequencing was PBMCs. All receptors derive from a woman in her 40s in good health and CMV-seropositive.

Worth noting for this clone: Additional DNA sequences in this sample encode the identical CDR3. This rearrangement joins TRBV7-3 to TRBJ2-2; D possibly corresponds to TRBD1 (5 bases). CDR3 length equals 14 residues. V gave up 5 bases and J gave up 2 bases, with 9 bases separating them. CDR1 and CDR2 (germline): SGHTA, FQGTGA. CDR3: CASSPDRNTGELFF. The CDR3 region has the DNA TGTGCCAGCAGCCCTGACAGAAACACCGGGGAGCTGTTTTTT.

The rearrangement uses TRBV28 and TRBJ2-7, with 8 bases matching TRBD1. The V and J ends lost 1 base and 0 bases, in that order; junction bases with no gene match: 5. The germline CDR1 and CDR2 sequences are MDHEN and SYDVKM. CDR3 length: 16 amino acids. The CDR3 region is CASSLFIGTGSYEQYF. For the CDR3, the DNA is TGTGCCAGCAGTTTATTTATAGGGACAGGCTCCTACGAGCAGTACTTC. Based on the CDR3 plus reference TRBV28 and TRBJ2-7, the full variable domain is DVKVTQSSRYLVKRTGEKVFLECVQDMDHENMFWYRQDPGLGLRLIYFSYDVKMKEKGDIPEGYSVSREKKERFSLILESASTNQTSMYLCASSLFIGTGSYEQYFGPGTRLTVT.

The V call is TRBV29-1, the J call TRBJ1-5; 9 positions match TRBD1. The CDR3 sequence is 14 residues long. Germline V gene data show CDR1 as SQVTM and CDR2 as ANQGSEA. V dropped 3 bases and J dropped 7; count of bases not matched to a gene: 7. The CDR3 is CSVDTGGAGQPQHF. In DNA form, the CDR3 reads TGCAGCGTTGATACAGGGGGCGCGGGGCAGCCCCAGCATTTT.

This clone was counted a few times. The chain employs TRBV4-1 and TRBJ2-1; D is possibly TRBD1 (7 bases). The germline CDR1 and CDR2 sequences are MGHRA and YSYEKL. The CDR3 is 16 amino acids. The V end lost 1 base, the J end lost 4 bases, and 14 bases lay between the germline ends. The CDR3 sequence is CASSQVGRGAYNEQFF. CDR3 coding DNA: TGCGCCAGCAGCCAAGTGGGCAGGGGGGCGTACAATGAGCAGTTCTTC.

The J gene is TRBJ2-3, the V gene TRBV19, with 8 bases aligning to TRBD1. The trim removed 6 bases at V and 4 bases at J, leaving 9 bases unmatched. This CDR3 is built from 15 residues. Germline V gene sequence: CDR1 LNHDA, CDR2 SQIVND (reference sequence). CDR3 sequence: CASSPTGVVADTQYF. CDR3 bases: TGTGCCAGTAGCCCGACAGGGGTGGTTGCAGATACGCAGTATTTT.

The chain carries TRBV20-1 and TRBJ2-5; D unclear. V was pared by 1 base and J by 5 bases, with 5 bases between. The CDR3 has 11 amino acids. Germline V lookup: CDR1 DFQATT, CDR2 SNEGSKA (reference sequence). The CDR3, as DNA: TGCAGTGCTAGAGGCGCGGAGACCCAGTACTTC. Amino acid sequence: CSARGAETQYF.

The chain joins TRBV30 to TRBJ2-2, with D hard to call. This CDR3 spans 15 amino acids. Germline V CDR1 and CDR2: GTSNPN, SVGIG (reference sequence). V was clipped by 0 bases and J by 4 bases, with 12 bases between them. CDR3 nucleotides: TGTGCCTGGAGTGTACGGTTGGGCACCACCGGGGAGCTGTTTTTT. Translated, it gives CAWSVRLGTTGELFF. The full variable domain, rest sourced from reference TRBV30 and TRBJ2-2, is SQTIHQWPATLVQPVGSPLSLECTVEGTSNPNLYWYRQAAGRGLQLLFYSVGIGQISSEVPQNLSASRPQDRQFILSSKKLLLSDSGFYLCAWSVRLGTTGELFFGEGSRLTVL.

This chain connects TRBV6-5 to TRBJ2-3, with a tentative D call TRBD1 (7 bases). Germline V lookup: CDR1 MNHEY, CDR2 SVGAGI. Trimming cost V 8 bases and J 4 bases, with 16 bases left between them. The CDR3 loop spans 14 amino acids. The CDR3 coding sequence is TGTGCCAGCTTAGGTACCAGGGGGGCAGATACGCAGTATTTT. This encodes CASLGTRGADTQYF.

The chain is built from TRBV6-9 and TRBJ2-3; 7 nucleotides line up with TRBD1. Unmatched junction bases numbered 3, after V lost 6 bases and J lost 0 bases. Germline V gene sequence: CDR1 MNHGY, CDR2 SVAAGI. The CDR3 runs 14 residues. CDR3 DNA sequence: TGTGCCAGCAGCGACAGGGCCAGCACAGATACGCAGTATTTT. Translating it yields CASSDRASTDTQYF.

The count of this clone is one. The chain is built from TRBV27 and TRBJ2-7; 13 nucleotides match TRBD2. V was clipped by 8 bases and J by 4 bases; unmatched bases: 8. Looked up from germline, CDR1 is MNHEY and CDR2 is SMNVEV (reference sequence). The CDR3 spans 15 residues. CDR3 DNA sequence: TGTGCCAGCTGGCGGACTAGCGGGGGACGTTACGAGCAGTACTTC. The encoded protein is CASWRTSGGRYEQYF.

The chain uses TRBV25-1 and TRBJ1-5; D is undetermined. This CDR3 spans 16 amino acids. With 5 bases removed from V and 0 bases from J, the gap between germline ends came to 14 bases. Germline lookup yields CDR1 MGHDK and CDR2 SYGVNS. DNA for the CDR3: TGTGCCAGCAGTATGACTGGACTGGATAGCAATCAGCCCCAGCATTTT. This sequence encodes CASSMTGLDSNQPQHF.

This sequence joins TRBV4-2 and TRBJ1-2, with D tentatively TRBD1 (5 bases). CDR3 size: 12 residues. The germline CDR1 and CDR2 sequences are LGHNA and YNFKEQ. V lost 0 bases and J 8 bases, leaving 7 bases between the germline ends. The CDR3 sequence is CASSQDSGGYTF. CDR3 in DNA: TGTGCCAGCAGCCAAGATTCAGGGGGCTACACCTTC.

As regards this clone: Relative to the germline gene, one junction end is altered; a read error may explain this. The same CDR3 arises from other DNA sequences in this sample as well. The V call is TRBV12-5, the J call TRBJ2-7; 7 nucleotides match TRBD1. The germline CDR1 and CDR2 sequences are LGHNT and FRNRAP. This CDR3 has 14 residues. Written as DNA, the CDR3 is TGCGCTAGTGGTTCCTCAGGGGGTTCCTACGAGCAGTACTTC. Its translation: CASGSSGGSYEQYF. The whole variable domain, remainder taken from reference TRBV12-5 and TRBJ2-7, is DARVTQTPRHKVTEMGQEVTMRCQPILGHNTVFWYRQTMMQGLELLAYFRNRAPLDDSGMPKDRFSAEMPDATLATLKIQPSEPRDSAVYFCASGSSGGSYEQYFGPGTRLTVT.

V is TRBV28 and J is TRBJ1-1; unclear D gene. Trimming cost V 4 bases and J 1 base, with 10 bases left between them. Germline V gives CDR1 MDHEN, CDR2 SYDVKM. The CDR3 sequence is 14 residues long. In DNA, the CDR3 is TGTGCCAGCAGTTATGGGAGCACGAACACTGAAGCTTTCTTT. Translation gives CASSYGSTNTEAFF. Looking up the rest from reference TRBV28 and TRBJ1-1 gives the full variable domain: DVKVTQSSRYLVKRTGEKVFLECVQDMDHENMFWYRQDPGLGLRLIYFSYDVKMKEKGDIPEGYSVSREKKERFSLILESASTNQTSMYLCASSYGSTNTEAFFGQGTRLTVV.

The chain employs TRBV6-1 and TRBJ2-1; D ambiguous. Germline CDR1 reads MNHNS; CDR2 reads SASEGT. Trimming cost V 5 bases and J 4 bases, with 6 bases left between them. This CDR3 is 12 amino acids long. The CDR3 loop reads CASSPKYNEQFF. Written as DNA, the CDR3 is TGTGCCAGCAGTCCTAAGTACAATGAGCAGTTCTTC.

This clone has a count of ten or more. In DNA form, the CDR3 reads TGTGCCAGCCGGGGGACTTACGATTTTGAAGCTTTCTTT. Its translation is CASRGTYDFEAFF. V and J are TRBV6-5 and TRBJ1-1; tentatively, D is TRBD1 (5 bases). Germline CDR1 reads MNHEY; CDR2 reads SVGAGI. V lost 8 bases to trimming and J lost 7 bases, with 17 bases between them. The CDR3 consists of 13 residues.